The clone carrying this TCR beta chain has a count of ten or more. This specimen belongs to a study of regulatory T cells in long-lasting Graves disease. Germline lookup yields CDR1 SGHTA and CDR2 FQGNSA. The CDR3 contains 14 residues. V was cut by 1 base and J by 3 bases, with 9 bases left in between. The time point was: newly diagnosed GD, antithyroid drugs for less than 3 months. PBMC-extracted RNA yielded the TCR library. The authors drew patients from an endocrinology department in Xi'an, China. Libraries of TCR beta came from iRepertoire HTBI primers plus Arm-PCR of CDR3 regions. TCRdb passed the multiplex PCR reads through MiXCR, listing each CDR3 protein once. The profile shows about 240,000 distinct CDR3 sequences, around 20% of them singletons.

The rearrangement joins TRBV7-2 to TRBJ2-5; perhaps TRBD2 as D (5 bases). Sequenced here: peripheral blood mononuclear cells (PBMCs), sampled at new diagnosis, from a patient treated with antithyroid drugs. This receptor was identified in a female donor with Graves disease. This chain's CDR3 is CASSLGGMKETQYF. CDR3 nucleotides: TGTGCCAGCAGCTTAGGAGGGATGAAAGAGACCCAGTACTTC.